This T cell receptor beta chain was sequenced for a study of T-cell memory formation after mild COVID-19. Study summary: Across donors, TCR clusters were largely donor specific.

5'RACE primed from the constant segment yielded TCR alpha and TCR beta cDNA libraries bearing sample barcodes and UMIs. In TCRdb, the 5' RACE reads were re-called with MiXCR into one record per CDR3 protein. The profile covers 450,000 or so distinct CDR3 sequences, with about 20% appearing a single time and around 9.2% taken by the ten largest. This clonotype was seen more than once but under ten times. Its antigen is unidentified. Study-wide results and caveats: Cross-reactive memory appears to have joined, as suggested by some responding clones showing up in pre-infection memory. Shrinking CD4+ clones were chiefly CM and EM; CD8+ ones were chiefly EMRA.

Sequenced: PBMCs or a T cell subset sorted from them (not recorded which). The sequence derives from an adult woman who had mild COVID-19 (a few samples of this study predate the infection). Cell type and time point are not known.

The CDR3 DNA sequence: TGCAGTGCTAGAGGACTAGCGGGGGAGATTTCTCAGCAGTTCTTC. This gives the protein CSARGLAGEISQQFF. The chain links TRBV20-1 to TRBJ2-1, with TRBD2 matching 12 bases. J gave up 11 bases and V 1 base, and 9 bases lay outside the gene matches. Germline lookup yields CDR1 DFQATT and CDR2 SNEGSKA (reference sequence). This CDR3 comprises 15 residues.